This T cell receptor (beta chain) was sequenced during a study of CD8 T cells in ankylosing spondylitis. TCRdb re-called the 5' RACE reads through MiXCR, storing one row per CDR3 protein. The data contain a few hundred thousand distinct CDR3 sequences, less than 25% of them singletons. CDR3 length equals 11 residues. Trimming removed 4 bases at V and 1 base at J, with 5 bases between. Germline loops: CDR1 SQVTM, CDR2 ANQGSEA. This clonotype was counted only a few times. Input material: blood, either unsorted or a sorted T cell fraction (not recorded which). The V call is TRBV29-1, the J call TRBJ2-7, with unresolved D. The receptor was isolated from a female donor with ankylosing spondylitis or in good health (not recorded which). CDR3 protein: CSVVWSYEQYF. DNA of the CDR3: TGCAGCGTTGTGTGGTCCTACGAGCAGTACTTC.